The 10 T cell receptor beta chains below all came from one sample that was sequenced in a study of cytomegalovirus exposure and HLA in healthy donors. The PCR was carried out with 60 Vbeta primers and 13 Jbeta primers. Data came from immunoSEQ multiplex PCR; TCRdb stores just in-frame clones and leaves some out. Here the sample spans some 170,000 clones, roughly 79% being singletons. Sequenced sample: PBMCs. Source of these receptors: a woman younger than 30 in good health and CMV-seropositive.

The chain has TRBV5-1 and TRBJ2-3, with D possibly being TRBD1 (6 bases). Germline values: CDR1 SGHRS, CDR2 YFSETQ. The CDR3 length is 15 residues. V shed 0 bases and J shed 5 bases, with 13 bases lying between them. CDR3 DNA sequence: TGCGCCAGCAGCTTGGAAGGGGGTTCTTTAGATACGCAGTATTTT. This gives the protein CASSLEGGSLDTQYF.

The rearrangement uses TRBV5-8 and TRBJ1-5; 7 nucleotides align to TRBD1. Germline CDR1 and CDR2: SGHTS and YDEGEE. The CDR3 has 15 amino acids. V shed 4 bases and J 5 bases; nucleotides not matched to a gene: 9. CDR3 sequence (DNA): TGTGCCAGCAGCCTGGGGACAGCGGCCGATCAGCCCCAGCATTTT. The encoded protein is CASSLGTAADQPQHF. Filled out from reference TRBV5-8 and TRBJ1-5, the complete variable domain reads EAGVTQSPTHLIKTRGQQATLRCSPISGHTSVYWYQQALGLGLQFLLWYDEGEERNRGNFPPRFSGRQFPNYSSELNVNALELEDSALYLCASSLGTAADQPQHFGDGTRLSIL.

The chain joins TRBV4-2 to TRBJ1-4; no clear D gene. The CDR3 runs 13 residues. Germline CDR1 reads LGHNA; CDR2 reads YNFKEQ. V dropped 1 base and J dropped 8 bases, with 8 bases sitting between them. In DNA, the CDR3 is TGTGCCAGCAGCCAAGTTGATGCGGAAAAACTGTTTTTT. Translation: CASSQVDAEKLFF.

This clone showed up just once. The chain employs TRBV6-1 and TRBJ2-2, with 8 bases that match TRBD2. The CDR3 has 15 residues. V gave up 6 bases and J gave up 6 bases; unmatched junction bases: 9. Germline-derived CDR1 and CDR2 are MNHNS and SASEGT. For the CDR3, the DNA is TGTGCCAGCAGCGTTCTGGCCGGGGGGGCCGGGGAGCTGTTTTTT. Translating gives CASSVLAGGAGELFF.

The V call is TRBV5-4, the J call TRBJ2-3; 13 nucleotides align to TRBD2. This CDR3 is 16 amino acids long. Germline CDR1 reads SGHNT; CDR2 reads YYREEE (reference sequence). Trimming removed 0 bases from V and 5 bases from J; junction bases left unmatched: 3. The CDR3: CASSLGTSGGQDTQYF. The CDR3 region has the DNA TGTGCCAGCAGCTTGGGGACTAGCGGGGGACAAGATACGCAGTATTTT. The entire variable domain, with the rest obtained from reference TRBV5-4 and TRBJ2-3, is as follows: ETGVTQSPTHLIKTRGQQVTLRCSSQSGHNTVSWYQQALGQGPQFIFQYYREEENGRGNFPPRFSGLQFPNYSSELNVNALELDDSALYLCASSLGTSGGQDTQYFGPGTRLTVL.

This clone was counted a few times. This rearrangement joins TRBV7-7 to TRBJ1-2; D is possibly TRBD1 (5 bases). This CDR3 has 12 residues. In germline, CDR1 is SSHAT, CDR2 FNYEAQ (reference sequence). CDR3 residues: CASGDSFSGYTF. CDR3 DNA: TGTGCTAGCGGAGACAGTTTCAGTGGCTACACCTTC.

The chain has TRBV19 and TRBJ2-1; D is unresolved. Germline loops: CDR1 LNHDA, CDR2 SQIVND (reference sequence). V lost 5 bases, J lost 8 bases, and 7 bases lay in between. This CDR3 contains 11 residues. Here the CDR3 reads CASSSSDEQFF. In DNA form, the CDR3 reads TGTGCCAGTAGTTCCAGCGATGAGCAGTTCTTC.

V usage is TRBV28 and J usage is TRBJ2-1, with TRBD1 matching over 9 bases. Trimming removed 6 bases from V and 8 bases from J; junction bases left unmatched: 14. Germline assignment: CDR1 MDHEN and CDR2 SYDVKM. The CDR3 extends over 16 amino acids. The CDR3 coding sequence is TGTGCCAGCAGCCCCCTTCGGACAGGGGATGAGGATGAGCAGTTCTTC. Protein sequence: CASSPLRTGDEDEQFF.

This clone was seen a few times. The V gene is TRBV19, the J gene TRBJ2-6, with D unclear. Looked up from germline, CDR1 is LNHDA and CDR2 is SQIVND (reference sequence). With 6 bases removed from V and 0 bases from J, the gap between germline ends came to 9 bases. The CDR3 spans 15 residues. The CDR3 region is CASSPLSSGANVLTF. CDR3 in DNA: TGTGCCAGTAGCCCATTGTCCTCTGGGGCCAACGTCCTGACTTTC. The whole variable domain, remainder taken from reference TRBV19 and TRBJ2-6, is DGGITQSPKYLFRKEGQNVTLSCEQNLNHDAMYWYRQDPGQGLRLIYYSQIVNDFQKGDIAEGYSVSREKKESFPLTVTSAQKNPTAFYLCASSPLSSGANVLTFGAGSRLTVL.

CDR3: CASSIGVGIEPQHF. CDR3 bases: TGTGCCAGTAGTATAGGAGTGGGCATCGAGCCCCAGCATTTT. The V and J genes are TRBV19 and TRBJ1-5; no clear D gene. Trimming removed 1 base at V and 8 bases at J, with 12 bases between. There are 14 residues in the CDR3. Germline CDR1 and CDR2: LNHDA and SQIVND (reference sequence).